The present TCR beta chain was sequenced within a study of cytomegalovirus exposure and HLA in healthy donors. PCR employed 60 Vbeta and 13 Jbeta primers. Sequenced by immunoSEQ multiplex PCR; TCRdb stores in-frame clones only, minus some. The sample lists approximately 88,000 clones, over 60% occurring once. The study's findings and limits: Some V segments, including TRBV6-2 and TRBV6-3, were excluded as indistinguishable. Further analysis was carried out later, and it showed several of the most significant clusters appearing linked to common viral pathogens.

Comments on this clone: The antigen remains undetermined.

V dropped 3 bases and J dropped 11 bases, with 10 bases sitting between them. CDR1 is LNHDA, CDR2 SQIVND, per germline (reference sequence). The CDR3 totals 11 residues. V usage is TRBV19 and J usage is TRBJ1-1; tentatively, D is TRBD1 (6 bases). The sequenced material came from PBMCs. The receptor was isolated from a man aged 25 to 45 in good health and CMV-seropositive. This CDR3 reads CASSMNRDAFF. CDR3 nucleotide sequence: TGTGCCAGTAGTATGAACAGGGACGCTTTCTTT. Looking up the rest from reference TRBV19 and TRBJ1-1 gives the full variable domain: DGGITQSPKYLFRKEGQNVTLSCEQNLNHDAMYWYRQDPGQGLRLIYYSQIVNDFQKGDIAEGYSVSREKKESFPLTVTSAQKNPTAFYLCASSMNRDAFFGQGTRLTVV.